This passage covers 30 T cell receptor beta chains from one sample sequenced in a study of Ad26.COV2.S vaccination and SARS-CoV-2 variants. Method: immunoSEQ multiplex PCR; TCRdb's copy keeps in-frame clones and lacks some. Of roughly 400,000 clones in the sample, about 90% are singletons; the top ten hold around 4.5%. Treatment specified: 19 received Ad26.COV2.S at low or high dose, single or two shots; roughly five received placebo; per-sample allocation not given. Sampling occurred on day 63 after the first vaccine or placebo injection. The sequencing here drew on peripheral blood, taken in a trial of Ad26.COV2.S vaccine versus placebo. The receptors shown here come from a person between 18 and 60 years old who received the Ad26.COV2.S COVID-19 vaccine or a placebo.

Concerning this clone: This same CDR3 is encoded by further DNA sequences in the sample. This sequence joins TRBV12-3 or TRBV12-4 and TRBJ1-3; D is unresolved. Trimming took off 2 bases at V and 4 bases at J, with 3 bases between the two ends. CDR3 size: 12 residues. The CDR3 here is CASSLTGNTIYF. Here the CDR3 DNA reads TGTGCCAGCAGTTTAACGGGAAACACCATATATTTT.

The chain joins TRBV5-8 to TRBJ2-5; D ambiguous. V lost 6 bases and J lost 1, with 16 bases in between. Germline CDR1 SGHTS, CDR2 YDEGEE. The CDR3 is made up of 15 amino acids. The CDR3 DNA is TGTGCCAGCACCCCCCTTGTAAAACCCCAAGAGACCCAGTACTTC. As protein: CASTPLVKPQETQYF. Using reference TRBV5-8 and TRBJ2-5 for the parts outside the CDR3, the full variable domain is EAGVTQSPTHLIKTRGQQATLRCSPISGHTSVYWYQQALGLGLQFLLWYDEGEERNRGNFPPRFSGRQFPNYSSELNVNALELEDSALYLCASTPLVKPQETQYFGPGTRLLVL.

This sequence joins TRBV6-2 or TRBV6-3 and TRBJ2-7, with D perhaps matching TRBD1 or TRBD2 (5 bases each). Germline CDR1 reads MNHEY; CDR2 reads SVGEGT. This CDR3 spans 14 amino acids. Trimming removed 0 bases from V and 7 bases from J, with 13 bases in between. The CDR3 nucleotides are TGTGCCAGCAGTTACTCGAATCAGTGGGGGGAGCAGTACTTC. It specifies CASSYSNQWGEQYF.

This sequence joins TRBV19 and TRBJ2-4; D is undetermined. With 4 bases removed from V and 2 bases from J, the gap between germline ends came to 12 bases. The germline V gene encodes CDR1 LNHDA and CDR2 SQIVND (reference sequence). The CDR3 is made up of 15 amino acids. The chain's CDR3 is CASSTLDVTKNIQYF. Written as DNA, the CDR3 is TGTGCCAGTAGTACTTTGGATGTTACCAAAAACATTCAGTACTTC.

The table lists this clone with a few counts. The chain links TRBV6-2 or TRBV6-3 to TRBJ2-1; a weak D match, TRBD2 (6 bases). CDR3 length: 16 residues. Looked up from germline, CDR1 is MNHEY and CDR2 is SVGEGT. V lost 5 bases to trimming and J lost 8 bases, with 22 bases between them. The CDR3 spells CASSHGTPGRSDEQFF. The CDR3 nucleotides read TGTGCCAGCAGTCACGGGACTCCCGGCAGGAGCGATGAGCAGTTCTTC.

This chain joins TRBV2 and TRBJ1-5, with no clear D. This CDR3 contains 13 residues. CDR1 is SNHLY and CDR2 is FYNNEI in the germline V gene. Trimming shortened V by 6 bases and J by 1 base, and 7 bases separated the two germline ends. This CDR3 is CASRDYSNQPQHF. DNA for the CDR3: TGTGCCAGCAGAGACTACAGCAATCAGCCCCAGCATTTT.

The chain joins TRBV30 to TRBJ2-7, with 8 nucleotides matching TRBD2. There are 16 residues in the CDR3. With 4 bases clipped from V and 0 bases from J, the junction kept 11 bases outside the gene matches. From germline, CDR1 is GTSNPN and CDR2 SVGIG (reference sequence). This chain's CDR3 is CAWTPGRSGSSYEQYF. CDR3 DNA: TGTGCCTGGACTCCCGGTAGGAGCGGGAGCTCCTACGAGCAGTACTTC.

The J gene is TRBJ1-2, the V gene TRBV7-8; D remains unclear. V lost 1 base to trimming and J lost 4 bases, with 7 bases between them. Per germline, CDR1 SGHVS and CDR2 FQNEAQ. The CDR3 contains 13 residues. The CDR3 nucleotides read TGTGCCAGCAGCTTAGGTCCGTCCTATGGCTACACCTTC. As protein: CASSLGPSYGYTF.

The chain employs TRBV25-1 and TRBJ2-5; the D call may be TRBD1 or TRBD2 (5 bases each). Germline V gene data show CDR1 as MGHDK and CDR2 as SYGVNS. The length of the CDR3 is 16 residues. V was trimmed by 2 bases and J by 2 bases, leaving 15 bases between them. Here the CDR3 reads CASSEVGGPTQETQYF. CDR3 nucleotides: TGTGCCAGCAGTGAAGTTGGGGGACCGACTCAAGAGACCCAGTACTTC.

V gene TRBV11-2 combines with J gene TRBJ2-3; D may correspond to TRBD1 or TRBD2 (7 bases each). CDR1 is SGHAT and CDR2 is FQNNGV in the germline V gene. This CDR3 has 18 amino acids. V lost 6 bases, J lost 5 bases, and 27 bases lay in between. In DNA, the CDR3 is TGTGCCAGCAGGCGAACCCCAGGGGGAGGGCCGTTGGAAGATACGCAGTATTTT. This translates into CASRRTPGGGPLEDTQYF.

V is TRBV27 and J is TRBJ2-7, with 8 bases lining up with TRBD1. J was trimmed by 3 bases and V by 2 bases; bases with no gene match: 6. CDR1 MNHEY and CDR2 SMNVEV come from the germline V gene (reference sequence). The CDR3 is made up of 15 amino acids. The chain's CDR3 is CASSLTRGLVYEQYF. CDR3 in DNA: TGTGCCAGCAGTTTAACCAGGGGGCTCGTCTACGAGCAGTACTTC.

This clone was detected only a few times. The CDR3 ends on some other residue instead of the conserved phenylalanine or tryptophan, so this is likely a read error. The DNA is omitted, as the CDR3 cannot be located on it reliably, and the CDR3 follows TCRdb's listing. V and J are TRBV6-8 and TRBJ2-7; no check of the table's D call, TRBD1, against the DNA was made. Germline CDR1 reads MNHGY; CDR2 reads SAAAGT. The CDR3 totals 13 residues, both ends included. The CDR3 loop reads CASSYHTLNTAFS.

This clone was recorded once. The chain employs TRBV7-9 and TRBJ2-3; D might be TRBD2 (6 bases). The germline CDR1 and CDR2 sequences are SEHNR and FQNEAQ (reference sequence). CDR3 length equals 14 residues. Trimming shortened V by 7 bases and J by 0 bases, and 11 bases separated the two germline ends. The DNA of the CDR3 is TGTGCCAGCATCGGGGGAATTAGCACAGATACGCAGTATTTT. It specifies CASIGGISTDTQYF.

Only one count was recorded for this clone. The V call is TRBV27, the J call TRBJ1-5; TRBD1 aligns across 8 bases. CDR1 and CDR2 (germline): MNHEY, SMNVEV (reference sequence). The CDR3 consists of 14 residues. The V segment lost 3 bases and the J segment 5 bases; nucleotides outside the gene matches: 3. CDR3 nucleotides: TGTGCCAGCAGTTTGACAGGGGCCCATCAGCCCCAGCATTTT. This translates into CASSLTGAHQPQHF.

This chain joins TRBV7-2 and TRBJ1-2; D may be TRBD1 (6 bases). The V end was cut by 4 bases, the J end by 5 bases, with 11 bases between. Germline values: CDR1 SGHTA, CDR2 FQGNSA. The CDR3 extends over 13 amino acids. The CDR3 spells CASSSRGKYGYTF. CDR3 bases: TGTGCCAGCAGCTCAAGGGGGAAATATGGCTACACCTTC.

V is TRBV9 and J is TRBJ2-7; tentatively, D is TRBD1 or TRBD2 (5 bases each). V lost 4 bases and J 2 bases, leaving 16 bases between the germline ends. The CDR3 is 15 amino acids. Germline V gene data show CDR1 as SGDLS and CDR2 as YYNGEE. The CDR3 DNA reads as TGTGCCAGCAGCCCCTGGGACCGGTCCGCCTACGAGCAGTACTTC. Translating it yields CASSPWDRSAYEQYF. The full variable domain, in which reference TRBV9 and TRBJ2-7 provide the parts outside the CDR3, is DSGVTQTPKHLITATGQRVTLRCSPRSGDLSVYWYQQSLDQGLQFLIQYYNGEERAKGNILERFSAQQFPDLHSELNLSSLELGDSALYFCASSPWDRSAYEQYFGPGTRLTVT.

This chain joins TRBV28 and TRBJ2-3; 8 nucleotides line up with TRBD2. The V gene's germline CDR1 is MDHEN and CDR2 SYDVKM. Losses at the gene ends were 7 bases for V and 0 bases for J; bases not matched to a gene: 6. There are 15 residues in the CDR3. The CDR3 sequence: CASTLGGDSTDTQYF. CDR3 coding DNA: TGTGCCAGCACTCTCGGGGGGGATAGCACAGATACGCAGTATTTT.

This rearrangement joins TRBV15 to TRBJ2-5, with D tentatively TRBD1 or TRBD2 (7 bases each). This CDR3 region has 15 residues. The germline V gene has CDR1 LNHNV and CDR2 YYDKDF (reference sequence). V was shortened by 5 bases and J by 1 base, with 14 bases between the two germline ends. The CDR3 sequence is CATSEGASGQETQYF. CDR3 DNA: TGTGCCACCAGCGAGGGGGCTAGCGGCCAAGAGACCCAGTACTTC.

The gene calls are TRBV29-1 and TRBJ2-1; D assignment may be TRBD1 or TRBD2 (5 bases each). Germline V gene data show CDR1 as SQVTM and CDR2 as ANQGSEA. Trimming stripped 5 bases from V and 0 bases from J, with 14 bases between. This CDR3 comprises 15 residues. The CDR3 reads CSVHGGVSSYNEQFF. The DNA of the CDR3 is TGCAGCGTTCATGGGGGAGTAAGCTCCTACAATGAGCAGTTCTTC.

The rearrangement joins TRBV11-3 to TRBJ2-1, with D perhaps TRBD2 (6 bases). This CDR3 is built from 18 residues. V was trimmed by 0 bases and J by 10 bases, leaving 25 bases between them. In germline, CDR1 is SGHNT, CDR2 YENEEA. Here the CDR3 reads CASSLDRMGGRSLGEQFF. In DNA, the CDR3 is TGTGCCAGCAGCTTAGATCGGATGGGTGGGAGGTCCTTAGGAGAGCAGTTCTTC.

The genes are TRBV7-2 and TRBJ2-5; TRBD1 is a possible D gene (5 bases). The CDR3 runs 13 residues. V gave up 4 bases and J gave up 9 bases, with 15 bases separating them. Germline loops: CDR1 SGHTA, CDR2 FQGNSA. CDR3 DNA: TGTGCCAGCAGCTCAAGACAGCTGTGGGCCCAGTACTTC. It specifies CASSSRQLWAQYF.

This clone was seen just once. The chain joins TRBV5-4 to TRBJ2-7; the D call may be TRBD1 or TRBD2 (6 bases each). Germline loops: CDR1 SGHNT, CDR2 YYREEE (reference sequence). This CDR3 region has 13 residues. V was trimmed by 3 bases and J by 5 bases, leaving 12 bases between them. CDR3 region: CASSWWGADEQYF. The DNA for the CDR3 is TGTGCCAGCAGCTGGTGGGGGGCGGACGAGCAGTACTTC.

The chain recombines TRBV3-1 (or the pseudogene TRBV3-2) with TRBJ1-3; D remains ambiguous. CDR3 length: 14 residues. The germline gives CDR1 LGHDT, CDR2 YNNKEL (reference sequence). Trimming removed 3 bases at V and 0 bases at J, with 6 bases between. This CDR3 reads CASSQGSSGNTIYF. CDR3 DNA sequence: TGTGCCAGCAGCCAGGGCAGCTCTGGAAACACCATATATTTT.

With regard to this clone: The same CDR3 arises from other DNA sequences in this sample as well. V is TRBV12-3 or TRBV12-4 and J is TRBJ2-5; no definite D call. V lost 1 base and J lost 2, with 5 bases in between. This CDR3 contains 13 residues. The CDR3 here is CASSLGQQETQYF. The CDR3 nucleotides are TGTGCCAGCAGTTTAGGGCAGCAAGAGACCCAGTACTTC.

A few counts support this clone. In DNA, the CDR3 is TGTGCCAGCAGAAGACAGGGGGGAGGGTCCACCGGGGAGCTGTTTTTT. Translation gives CASRRQGGGSTGELFF. This chain links TRBV7-2 with TRBJ2-2; 9 bases map to TRBD1. Germline values: CDR1 SGHTA, CDR2 FQGNSA. There are 16 residues in the CDR3. The ends lost 6 bases at V and 4 bases at J; junction bases unmatched: 9.

This clone has only a few counts. The gene calls are TRBV5-6 and TRBJ2-7; perhaps TRBD2 as D (6 bases). The CDR3 spans 15 residues. V lost 4 bases and J lost 1, with 15 bases in between. Per germline, CDR1 SGHDT and CDR2 YYEEEE. The CDR3 region has the DNA TGTGCCAGCAGCATCCCCCTGGGAGGTTCCTACGAGCAGTACTTC. It yields the protein CASSIPLGGSYEQYF.

The V and J genes are TRBV9 and TRBJ1-1; 8 nucleotides agree with TRBD1. Germline loops: CDR1 SGDLS, CDR2 YYNGEE. This CDR3 has 14 amino acids. V dropped 2 bases and J dropped 4; count of bases not matched to a gene: 4. CDR3 in DNA: TGTGCCAGCAGCGTGGTAACAGGGGGCACTGAAGCTTTCTTT. Protein sequence: CASSVVTGGTEAFF.

The chain employs TRBV21-1 and TRBJ1-2; TRBD1, the table's D call, was not compared with the DNA. TRBV21-1 constitutes a pseudogene. CDR3 length equals 17 residues. The CDR3 protein is CASSKYEIWQGIYGYTF. The DNA for the CDR3 is TGTGCCAGCAGCAAATACGAAATCTGGCAGGGGATCTATGGCTACACCTTC.

In its sample, this clone was seen once. The chain joins TRBV19 to TRBJ1-5; possible D gene TRBD1, 5 bases. The CDR3 contains 14 residues. CDR1 and CDR2 from the germline V gene are LNHDA and SQIVND (reference sequence). Between the trimmed V and J ends, which lost 5 bases and 7 bases, there was a span of 15 bases. CDR3 protein: CASSRFGGGQPQHF. For the CDR3, the DNA is TGTGCCAGTAGTCGGTTCGGGGGAGGACAGCCCCAGCATTTT.

The rearrangement joins TRBV7-3 to TRBJ2-2; a weak D match, TRBD1 (6 bases). Germline lookup yields CDR1 SGHTA and CDR2 FQGTGA. V was shortened by 5 bases and J by 2 bases, with 9 bases between the two germline ends. This CDR3 has 14 residues. The CDR3 loop is CASSQGTNTGELFF. Written as DNA, the CDR3 is TGTGCCAGCAGCCAAGGGACAAACACCGGGGAGCTGTTTTTT.